This T cell receptor beta chain was identified during a study of blood T cell repertoires in COVID-19. Study details: Samples came from the United States, Italy and Spain, spanning acute and convalescent COVID-19.

This clone was observed a single time. Authors' analysis steps: Amplifying reference gene primers gave estimates of nucleated cell counts. Clones were read by immunoSEQ multiplex PCR, and TCRdb kept only the in-frame ones, dropping some. The V and J calls and clone size come from that table; D and trimming were worked out from the DNA. The sample yields a few hundred thousand clones, 80% to 90% seen once. The CDR3 is 14 amino acids. V lost 1 base and J lost 6, with 7 bases in between. The germline V gene encodes CDR1 SGHTA and CDR2 FQGNSA. Sequenced material: PBMCs or T cells enriched from blood (not recorded which). The TCR originated in a woman aged 40 to 50 with acute COVID-19. This chain connects TRBV7-2 to TRBJ1-6; D is uncertain. The CDR3 DNA reads as TGTGCCAGCAGCTTAGGGCTTGCTAATTCACCCCTCCACTTT. It is translated as CASSLGLANSPLHF.